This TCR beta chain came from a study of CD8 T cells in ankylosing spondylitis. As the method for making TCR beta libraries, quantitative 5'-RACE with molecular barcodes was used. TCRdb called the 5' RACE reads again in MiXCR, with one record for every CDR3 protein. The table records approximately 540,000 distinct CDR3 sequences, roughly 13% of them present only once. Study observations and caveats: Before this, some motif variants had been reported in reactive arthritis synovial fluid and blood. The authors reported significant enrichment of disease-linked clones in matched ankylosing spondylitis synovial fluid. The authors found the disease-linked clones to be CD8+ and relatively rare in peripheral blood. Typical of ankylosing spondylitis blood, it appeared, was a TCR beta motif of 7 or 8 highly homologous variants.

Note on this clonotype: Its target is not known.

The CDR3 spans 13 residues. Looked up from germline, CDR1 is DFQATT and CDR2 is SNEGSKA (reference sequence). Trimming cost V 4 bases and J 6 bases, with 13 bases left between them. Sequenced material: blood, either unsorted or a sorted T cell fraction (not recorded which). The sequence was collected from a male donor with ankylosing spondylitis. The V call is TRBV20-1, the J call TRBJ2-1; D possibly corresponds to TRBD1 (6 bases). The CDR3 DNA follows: TGCAGTGCTAAGGGGGAGAACGGCAATGAGCAGTTCTTC. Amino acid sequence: CSAKGENGNEQFF.